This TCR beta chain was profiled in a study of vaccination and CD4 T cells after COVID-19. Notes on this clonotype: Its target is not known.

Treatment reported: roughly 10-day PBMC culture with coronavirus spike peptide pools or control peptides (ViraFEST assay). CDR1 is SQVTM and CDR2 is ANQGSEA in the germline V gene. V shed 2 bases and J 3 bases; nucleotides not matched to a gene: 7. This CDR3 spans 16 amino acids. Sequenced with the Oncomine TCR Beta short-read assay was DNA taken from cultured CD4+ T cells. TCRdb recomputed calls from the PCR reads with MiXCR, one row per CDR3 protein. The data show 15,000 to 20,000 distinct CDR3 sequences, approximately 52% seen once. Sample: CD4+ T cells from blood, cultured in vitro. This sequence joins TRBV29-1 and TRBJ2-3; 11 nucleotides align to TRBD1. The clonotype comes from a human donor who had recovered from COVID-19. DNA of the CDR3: TGCAGCGTTGAAAACCCCGGGACAGGGGGTACAGATACGCAGTATTTT. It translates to CSVENPGTGGTDTQYF.